This TCR beta chain was observed in a study of vaccination effects on CD4 cells after COVID-19. Sequencing in the ViraFEST assay came after antigen-specific CD4+ T cells had been expanded with viral peptide pools, which were used to stimulate PBMC. The authors isolated CD4+ T cells after around 11 days of culture. Two-dose BNT162b2 or mRNA-1273 vaccination was given to participants. Half of the medium was exchanged for IL-2 medium on both days 3 and 7. Study results and caveats: Researchers reported few convalescent patients and no early post-infection timepoints in the study. Whether induced by infection or by vaccine, clones showed marked clonal contraction late after vaccination.

Points on this clone: What it binds is unknown.

Method: immunoSEQ multiplex PCR; TCRdb's copy keeps in-frame clones and lacks some. The sample carries roughly 34,000 clones, roughly 78% recorded once. This clonotype was sampled from a human donor who received a COVID-19 vaccine. Some clones in this sample may be carry-over from other donors' samples. Sample: CD4+ T cells from PBMCs cultured with HCoV-NL63 spike peptides, taken after COVID-19 vaccination.

The CDR3 region has the DNA TGTGCCAGCTCAGAGGGGACAGCTATAGTCACAGATACGCAGTATTTT. This translates into CASSEGTAIVTDTQYF. The rearrangement uses TRBV18 and TRBJ2-3, with TRBD1 matching over 7 bases. V was clipped by 5 bases and J by 2 bases; unmatched bases: 10. The V gene's germline CDR1 is KGHSH and CDR2 LQKENI. The CDR3 contains 16 residues.